This T cell receptor (beta chain) was profiled in a study of T cell repertoires in cytomegalovirus infection. Study background: In public TCR beta signatures, there were indications of both CMV infection and matching HLA type.

Trimming cost V 7 bases and J 1 base, with 11 bases left between them. This CDR3 region has 13 residues. CDR1 is SGHRS, CDR2 YFSETQ, per germline. Points from the study as a whole: Clonotypes of TCR beta that were HLA-C-restricted and CMV-specific dominated the ex vivo response. Summed frequency of shared TCR beta families picked out CMV carriers who also had the relevant HLA.

TCRdb re-called the reads with MiXCR, one entry per CDR3 protein. Of about 140,000 distinct CDR3 sequences listed, under 8.5% were seen once; the top ten hold roughly 17%. With respect to this clonotype: Its antigen is unidentified.

The rearrangement uses TRBV5-1 and TRBJ1-1; no firm D call. Sequences were obtained from PBMCs. The sequence derives from a human donor in good health (CMV status not recorded). Some clones in this sample may be carry-over from other donors' samples. The CDR3, as DNA: TGCGCCAGCGGCCCAGGAGCGAACACTGAAGCTTTCTTT. Translating gives CASGPGANTEAFF.